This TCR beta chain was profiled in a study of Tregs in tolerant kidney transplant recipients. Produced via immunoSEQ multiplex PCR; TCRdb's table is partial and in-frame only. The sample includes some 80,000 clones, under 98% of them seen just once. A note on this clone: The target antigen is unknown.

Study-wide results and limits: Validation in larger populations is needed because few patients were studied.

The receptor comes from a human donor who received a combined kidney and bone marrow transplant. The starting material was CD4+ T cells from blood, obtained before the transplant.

CDR3 residues: CASSQGARAEAFF. The CDR3, as DNA: TGTGCCAGCAGCCAGGGGGCGCGGGCTGAAGCTTTCTTT. The rearrangement joins TRBV11-2 to TRBJ1-1; 8 bases agree with TRBD1. V lost 5 bases and J lost 6; bases outside the gene matches: 5. The germline gives CDR1 SGHAT, CDR2 FQNNGV. This CDR3 is built from 13 residues.